This T cell receptor (beta chain) emerged from a study of T cell changes during pregnancy in multiple sclerosis (dated by TCRdb to between 2017 and 2020). About the full investigation: The study looked at changes in the T cell repertoire across pregnancy in women with multiple sclerosis.

The germline V gene (reference sequence) supplies CDR1 SGHNT and CDR2 YYREEE. From the cysteine up to the phenylalanine, the CDR3 has a length of 15 residues. The DNA shown is the 45-base CDR3, in frame from base 1. V trim: 9 bases; J trim: 6 bases; unmatched bases: 13. Library creation used the immunoSEQ multiplex PCR assay. As stored in TCRdb, this immuneACCESS dataset retains in-frame rearrangements with V and J assigned. A fraction of the clones does not appear; measured against another copy, unresolved V genes explain less than half of the discrepancy, and the remainder lacks a known reason. Recorded for this sample are almost 50,000 clones; around 93% of them occurred a single time. Clones ranked in the top ten supply 9.5% to 13% of the sample. Turning to this clone: Its antigen is unknown. Per-base qualities were not stored, and no clone one base away is much larger.

The TCR comes from a female donor with multiple sclerosis, enrolled in a pregnancy study. The V gene is TRBV5-4 and the J gene is TRBJ2-3; 10 central nucleotides agree with TRBD2. This specimen consisted of CD8+ T cells from peripheral blood mononuclear cells, obtained after pregnancy. CDR3 region: CAIGLLAGERDTQYF. The nucleotide sequence reads as follows: TGTGCCATCGGCCTTCTAGCGGGGGAAAGGGATACGCAGTATTTT.